Listed below are T cell receptor beta chains from one sample, sequenced in a study of cytomegalovirus exposure and HLA in healthy donors. The data were produced by immunoSEQ multiplex PCR, yet TCRdb's version contains in-frame clones alone and is incomplete. In the table there are 110,000 to 150,000 clones, about 74% of which are singletons. Material for sequencing was PBMCs. Source of these receptors: a woman in her thirties or forties in good health and CMV-seronegative. Each CDR3 is given with its conserved first and last residue. Each record gives: CDR3 length, V gene, J gene, clone size, D gene, CDR3 DNA, CDR3 protein. D genes are given only for firm matches. Expanded clones get a size class; other rows say once, few or many, or leave the size out.

18	TRBV19	TRBJ2-2	-	TRBD1	TGTGCCAGTAGCGACTCCGGGACAGGGGCCCTGAGGACCGGGGAGCTGTTTTTT	CASSDSGTGALRTGELFF
12	TRBV15	TRBJ1-1	-	-	TGTGCCACCGCTACGGTGAACACTGAAGCTTTCTTT	CATATVNTEAFF
15	TRBV13	TRBJ1-5	-	-	TGTGCCAGCAGCCTAAGACAGATTAGCAATCAGCCCCAGCATTTT	CASSLRQISNQPQHF
14	TRBV6-5	TRBJ2-7	few	TRBD2	TGTGCCAGCAGTCGAAAGCGGGACCTTTACGAGCAGTACTTC	CASSRKRDLYEQYF
13	TRBV11-3	TRBJ1-3	-	-	TGTGCCAGCAGCTTAGGAGCTGGAAACACCATATATTTT	CASSLGAGNTIYF
15	TRBV6-6	TRBJ2-7	-	-	TGTGCCAGCCAGCCCTGGCAGGGGGGTTCTTACGAGCAGTACTTC	CASQPWQGGSYEQYF
15	TRBV19	TRBJ1-1	-	-	TGTGCCAGTAGAACTCGAGGGGCGGAGGGGTATGAAGCTTTCTTT	CASRTRGAEGYEAFF
16	TRBV5-6	TRBJ2-1	-	TRBD2	TGTGCCAGCAGCTTTGTAGGGACTAGCGGGTATCTGGAGCAGTTCTTC	CASSFVGTSGYLEQFF
10	TRBV27	TRBJ2-5	-	-	TGTGCCAGCAGTACCCCCGGGGAGTACTTC	CASSTPGEYF
16	TRBV5-1	TRBJ2-1	-	TRBD1	TGCGCCAGCAGCTTGGCCGGGACAGGGTTGGGCAATGAGCAGTTCTTC	CASSLAGTGLGNEQFF
15	TRBV28	TRBJ1-3	-	-	TGTGCCAGCAGTTTTCAGGGTGGGTCTGGAAACACCATATATTTT	CASSFQGGSGNTIYF
16	TRBV27	TRBJ1-2	-	-	TGTGCCAGCAGCAGCGTCGGTCCCTTCTCTAACTATGGCTACACCTTC	CASSSVGPFSNYGYTF
15	TRBV5-1	TRBJ2-2	-	TRBD1	TGCGCCAGCAGCAGAGGGGGACAGGGCACCGGGGAGCTGTTTTTT	CASSRGGQGTGELFF
14	TRBV4-1	TRBJ2-7	few	TRBD1	TGCGCCAGCAGCCGATCGGGACAGACCTACGAGCAGTACTTC	CASSRSGQTYEQYF
15	TRBV6-4	TRBJ2-3	-	TRBD2	TGTGCCAGCAGTGAAAAGCGGGGGGGCACAGATACGCAGTATTTT	CASSEKRGGTDTQYF
17	TRBV5-6	TRBJ1-5	few	-	TGTGCCAGCAGCTTGTGGGCCTATCGACAGGTAAATCAGCCCCAGCATTTT	CASSLWAYRQVNQPQHF
13	TRBV29-1	TRBJ2-1	-	TRBD2	TGCAGCGTTGAAGACGGACTAGCTACTGAGCAGTTCTTC	CSVEDGLATEQFF
18	TRBV6-1	TRBJ1-2	-	-	TGTGCCAGCAGTGAATTAATGCGGCAGGGAGGAAGTTATTTCCGCTACACCTTC	CASSELMRQGGSYFRYTF